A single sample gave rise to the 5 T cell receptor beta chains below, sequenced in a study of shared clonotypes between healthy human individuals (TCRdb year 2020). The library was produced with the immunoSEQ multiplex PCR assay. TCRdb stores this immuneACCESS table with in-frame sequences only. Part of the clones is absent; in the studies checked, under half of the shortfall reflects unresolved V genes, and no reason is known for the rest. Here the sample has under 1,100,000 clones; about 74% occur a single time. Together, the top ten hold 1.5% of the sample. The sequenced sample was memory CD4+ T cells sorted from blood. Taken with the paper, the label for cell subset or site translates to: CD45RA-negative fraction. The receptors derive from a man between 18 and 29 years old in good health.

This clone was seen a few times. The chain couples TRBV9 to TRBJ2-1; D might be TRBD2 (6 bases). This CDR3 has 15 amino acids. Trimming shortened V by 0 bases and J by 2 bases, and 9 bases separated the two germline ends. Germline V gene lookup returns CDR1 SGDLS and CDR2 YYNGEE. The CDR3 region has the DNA TGTGCCAGCAGCGTAGCGGTAGCGGCCTACAATGAGCAGTTCTTC. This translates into CASSVAVAAYNEQFF.

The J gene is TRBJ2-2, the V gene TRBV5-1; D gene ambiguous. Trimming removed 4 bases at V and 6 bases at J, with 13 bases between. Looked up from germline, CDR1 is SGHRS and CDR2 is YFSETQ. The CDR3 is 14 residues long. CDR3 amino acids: CASSVTTFSGELFF. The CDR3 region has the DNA TGCGCCAGCAGCGTGACGACCTTTTCCGGGGAGCTGTTTTTT.

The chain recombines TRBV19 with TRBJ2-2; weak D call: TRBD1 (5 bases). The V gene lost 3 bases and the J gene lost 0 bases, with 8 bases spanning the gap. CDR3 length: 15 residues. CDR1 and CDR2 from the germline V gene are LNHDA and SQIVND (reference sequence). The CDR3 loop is CASSIDRSNTGELFF. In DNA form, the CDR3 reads TGTGCCAGTAGTATCGACAGATCGAACACCGGGGAGCTGTTTTTT.

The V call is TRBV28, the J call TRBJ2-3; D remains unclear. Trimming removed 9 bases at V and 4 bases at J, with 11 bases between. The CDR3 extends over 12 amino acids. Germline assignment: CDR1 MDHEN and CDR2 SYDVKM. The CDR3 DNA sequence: TGTGCCAGAGGTGGGTTTTCAGATACGCAGTATTTT. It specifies CARGGFSDTQYF.

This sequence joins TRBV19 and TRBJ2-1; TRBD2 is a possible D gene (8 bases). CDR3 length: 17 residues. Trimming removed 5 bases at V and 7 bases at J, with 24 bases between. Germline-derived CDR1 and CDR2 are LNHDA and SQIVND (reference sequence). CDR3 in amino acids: CASSSGQVGVAGNEQFF. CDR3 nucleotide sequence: TGTGCCAGTAGTTCCGGACAGGTGGGGGTAGCGGGAAATGAGCAGTTCTTC.